This entry describes one TCR beta chain. CDR1 is KGHSH, CDR2 LQKENI, per germline. The junction had 6 bases not matched to a gene; V was cut back by 2 bases and J by 11 bases. This CDR3 contains 13 residues. This table comes from immunoSEQ multiplex PCR, and its TCRdb copy is limited to in-frame clones, with some not included. The sample lists roughly 100,000 clones; approximately 90% were seen once. This specimen comes from a study of blood T cell repertoires in COVID-19. The sample comprised peripheral blood. The chain has TRBV18 and TRBJ1-5, with 7 bases that match TRBD1. The origin of this receptor is an elderly woman with acute or convalescent COVID-19. This chain's CDR3 is CASSPATGWSQHF. CDR3 nucleotides: TGTGCCAGCTCACCAGCGACAGGGTGGTCCCAGCATTTT.